This is a list of T cell receptor beta chains from one sample in a study of T-cell memory formation after mild COVID-19. TCRdb ran MiXCR on the 5' RACE reads and lists one entry per CDR3 protein. The table includes 280,000 or so distinct CDR3 sequences, less than 9.5% detected once. The sample was PBMCs or a T cell subset sorted from them (not recorded which). These receptor sequences come from a man between 18 and 35 years old who had mild COVID-19 (a few samples of this study predate the infection). Cell type and time point are not known. The CDR3 runs from the conserved cysteine through the conserved F or W.

v_gene	j_gene	CDR3aa
TRBV19	TRBJ1-5	CATRVPGQPQHF
TRBV7-2	TRBJ2-5	CASSSNPGAETQYF
TRBV7-9	TRBJ1-3	CASTPLFGGTIYF
TRBV10-3	TRBJ2-3	CAISGRSGGALDDTQYF
TRBV12-3/TRBV12-4	TRBJ2-6	CASSLGGGGSGANVLTF
TRBV7-9	TRBJ2-5	CASSLGPRGVQETQYF
TRBV5-6	TRBJ2-1	CASSLVTGAQFF
TRBV25-1	TRBJ2-3	CASSDRPSTDTQYF
TRBV12-3/TRBV12-4	TRBJ1-2	CASSLGNIPSYGYTF
TRBV7-9	TRBJ2-1	CASSFQGGNEQFF
TRBV4-3	TRBJ1-2	CASSQVLQNYGYTF
TRBV5-6	TRBJ2-2	CASSLDPKGGVGELFF
TRBV7-9	TRBJ1-1	CASSFRSGTTEAFF
TRBV4-1	TRBJ2-1	CASSQEGGAVDEQFF
TRBV7-8	TRBJ1-1	CAAGVGYTEAFF
TRBV9	TRBJ2-2	CASSVGNGELFF
TRBV11-3	TRBJ2-1	CASSLDQGGTSGAYNEQFF
TRBV7-9	TRBJ2-2	CASSLLGTGELFF
TRBV6-5	TRBJ2-1	CASSYSGPGNEQFF
TRBV23-1	TRBJ2-7	CASSQPGTVIGSFCEQYF
TRBV12-3/TRBV12-4	TRBJ1-2	CASKVAGTGRYGYTF
TRBV7-3	TRBJ2-2	CASSFPRARGTGELFF
TRBV23-1	TRBJ2-4	CASSPGQGKNIQYF
TRBV7-2	TRBJ2-4	CASSLASEHIQYF
TRBV4-1	TRBJ2-5	CASSQERVYQETQYF
TRBV19	TRBJ1-2	CASSMSGTANYGYTF
TRBV4-1	TRBJ1-3	CASSQDPPGGSGNTIYF
TRBV4-2	TRBJ2-4	CASSQGGQGKDIQYF
TRBV3-1	TRBJ2-1	CASSPPGASYNEQFF
TRBV3-1	TRBJ1-6	CASSQSIEGSYNSPLHF
TRBV4-3	TRBJ2-2	CASSQGGGARGNTGELFF
TRBV12-3/TRBV12-4	TRBJ1-1	CASSFGGGTEAFF
TRBV4-1	TRBJ2-3	CASSQVTGPDTQYF
TRBV29-1	TRBJ1-4	CSVTNKSRDLLGNEKLFF
TRBV3-1	TRBJ2-7	CASSLDGYYEQYF
TRBV13	TRBJ2-1	CASSRGRPYNEQFF
TRBV7-8	TRBJ2-6	CASSLVPGVGANVLTF
TRBV7-2	TRBJ2-4	CASSPLDYPGNIQYF
TRBV15	TRBJ2-2	CATSRGELFF
TRBV9	TRBJ1-1	CASSPYGSRDTEAFF
TRBV11-2	TRBJ2-3	CASSFGDTITQYF